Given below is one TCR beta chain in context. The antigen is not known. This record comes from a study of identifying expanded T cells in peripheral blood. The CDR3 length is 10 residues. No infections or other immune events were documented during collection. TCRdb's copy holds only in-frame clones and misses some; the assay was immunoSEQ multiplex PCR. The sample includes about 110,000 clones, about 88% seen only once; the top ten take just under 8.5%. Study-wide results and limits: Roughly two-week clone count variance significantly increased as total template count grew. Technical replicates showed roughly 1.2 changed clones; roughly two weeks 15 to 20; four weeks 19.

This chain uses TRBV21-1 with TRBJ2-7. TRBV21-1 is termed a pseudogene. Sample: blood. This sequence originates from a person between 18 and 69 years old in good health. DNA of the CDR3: TGTGCCAGCAGGTGCTACGAGCAGTACTTC. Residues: CASRCYEQYF.